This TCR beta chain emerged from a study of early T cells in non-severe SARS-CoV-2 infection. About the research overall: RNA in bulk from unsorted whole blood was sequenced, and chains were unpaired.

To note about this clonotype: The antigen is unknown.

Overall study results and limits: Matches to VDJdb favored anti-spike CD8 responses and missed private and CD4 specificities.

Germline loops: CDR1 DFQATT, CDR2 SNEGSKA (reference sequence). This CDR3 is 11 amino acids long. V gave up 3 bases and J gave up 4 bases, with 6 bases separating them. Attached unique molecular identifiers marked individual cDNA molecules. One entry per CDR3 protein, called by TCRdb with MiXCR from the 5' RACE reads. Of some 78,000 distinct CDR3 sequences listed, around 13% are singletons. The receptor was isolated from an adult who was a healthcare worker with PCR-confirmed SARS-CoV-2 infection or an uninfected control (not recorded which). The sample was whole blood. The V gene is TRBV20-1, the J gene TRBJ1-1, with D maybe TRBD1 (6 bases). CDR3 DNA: TGCAGTGCTAGGGGGGCCACTGAAGCTTTCTTT. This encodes CSARGATEAFF.